This TCR beta chain was obtained from a study of blood T cell repertoires in COVID-19. Study-wide background: Spain, Italy and the United States supplied samples that represented acute and convalescent COVID-19. T cells, B-cell-depleted T cells, or PBMCs supplied cDNA or gDNA.

The CDR3 consists of 14 residues. Germline assignment: CDR1 SGHRS and CDR2 YFSETQ. After removal of 7 bases from V and 3 bases from J, the junction contained 6 bases not matched to a gene. In the authors' methods: Amplification of reference gene primers was used by the study to estimate nucleated cell counts. Measured with immunoSEQ multiplex PCR; TCRdb has only the in-frame clones, and not every one. D and trimming were read from the DNA, whereas the V and J calls and clone size are those reported in that table. The sample holds about 190,000 clones, under 90% seen once. The clonotype comes from a human donor in a cohort sampled during active COVID-19. The V gene is TRBV5-1, the J gene TRBJ2-2; 7 positions agree with TRBD1. Sequencing input: peripheral blood. The CDR3 DNA follows: TGCGCCAGCGAAAGGGGGCAGTACACCGGGGAGCTGTTTTTT. Encoded protein: CASERGQYTGELFF.